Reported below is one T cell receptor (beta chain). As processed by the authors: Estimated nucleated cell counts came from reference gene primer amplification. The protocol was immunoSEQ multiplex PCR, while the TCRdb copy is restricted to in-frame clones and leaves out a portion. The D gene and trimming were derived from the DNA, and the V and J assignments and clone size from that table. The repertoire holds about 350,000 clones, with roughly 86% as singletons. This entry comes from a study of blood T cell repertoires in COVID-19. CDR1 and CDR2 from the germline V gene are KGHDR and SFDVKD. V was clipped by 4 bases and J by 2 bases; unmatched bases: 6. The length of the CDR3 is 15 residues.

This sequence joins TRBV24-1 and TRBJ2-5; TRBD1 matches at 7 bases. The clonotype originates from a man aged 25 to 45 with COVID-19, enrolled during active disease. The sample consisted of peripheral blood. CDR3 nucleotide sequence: TGTGCCACCAGTGACCCACAGGGGATACAAGAGACCCAGTACTTC. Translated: CATSDPQGIQETQYF.